These T cell receptor beta chains were read from a single sample in a study of blood T cell repertoires in COVID-19. The repertoire was sequenced with immunoSEQ multiplex PCR; TCRdb's copy has only in-frame clones and lacks some. The sample consists of approximately 210,000 clones, approximately 82% of them appearing once. Sample: PBMCs or T cells enriched from blood (not recorded which). Receptors originate from a man between 40 and 49 years old who had recovered from COVID-19. Each CDR3 is given with its conserved first and last residue. A D gene is named only where the DNA matches it firmly. Clone size is shown for a subset of rows, as once, few, many or a class of expanded clone.

J	D	length	size	V	DNA	CDR3
TRBJ2-3	NA	15	NA	TRBV3-1/TRBV3-2	TGTGCCAGCAGCCGGGAGCTAGCGTATGCAGATACGCAGTATTTT	CASSRELAYADTQYF
TRBJ1-3	TRBD1	17	once	TRBV20-1	TGCAGTGCTAGTCGAGGGGGGACAGCCCGCTCTGGAAACACCATATATTTT	CSASRGGTARSGNTIYF
TRBJ1-1	NA	17	NA	TRBV4-1	TGCGCCAGCAGCCCGCTCACAGCAGGTCGGCTGAACACTGAAGCTTTCTTT	CASSPLTAGRLNTEAFF
TRBJ2-7	NA	13	NA	TRBV27	TGTGCCAGCAGTTTCCTCGGTTCCTACGAGCAGTACTTC	CASSFLGSYEQYF
TRBJ1-2	TRBD1	13	NA	TRBV27	TGTGCCAGCAGTCGGACAGGGGCCTATGGCTACACCTTC	CASSRTGAYGYTF
TRBJ2-7	NA	16	NA	TRBV7-2	TGTGCCAGCACTCCCGGTACTCTAGCCCTTTCCTACGAGCAGTACTTC	CASTPGTLALSYEQYF
TRBJ2-2	NA	15	many	TRBV27	TGTGCCAGCAGTTTACGGGGGAGAGACACCGGGGAGCTGTTTTTT	CASSLRGRDTGELFF
TRBJ1-4	NA	14	NA	TRBV4-1	TGCGCCAGCAGCCAAGAAGGTCCTTGGCAGGGATTGTTTTTT	CASSQEGPWQGLFF
TRBJ1-1	NA	14	NA	TRBV5-4	TGTGCCAGCAGCTTGAGTGGGCCGAACACTGAAGCTTTCTTT	CASSLSGPNTEAFF
TRBJ1-2	TRBD1	17	NA	TRBV10-3	TGTGCCATCATGGATCCGGGACAGGGATCTTCGGGCTATGGCTACACCTTC	CAIMDPGQGSSGYGYTF
TRBJ1-3	NA	12	NA	TRBV13	TGTGCCAGCCAGGCAGGCAGGAACACCATATATTTT	CASQAGRNTIYF
TRBJ1-6	NA	14	once	TRBV10-3	TGTGCCATACGCCGGGACAACCTTAATTCACCCCTCCACTTT	CAIRRDNLNSPLHF
TRBJ1-6	NA	15	few	TRBV11-2	TGTGCCAGCCGACGTTTACAGGGTTATAATTCACCCCTCCACTTT	CASRRLQGYNSPLHF
TRBJ2-7	TRBD2	13	NA	TRBV9	TGTGCCAGCAGCGTGGAAGCGGGGCACAAGCAGTACTTC	CASSVEAGHKQYF
TRBJ1-2	NA	15	NA	TRBV27	TGTGCCAGCAGTTTATCGGCAGGGGCTTCCTATGGCTACACCTTC	CASSLSAGASYGYTF
TRBJ2-3	NA	15	NA	TRBV24-1	TGTGCCACCTCTCGCCGGCGGGGAGACACAGATACGCAGTATTTT	CATSRRRGDTDTQYF
TRBJ1-2	TRBD1	14	NA	TRBV10-1	TGCGCCAACCCTTTGGACAGGGGGCTAAGTGGCTACACCTTC	CANPLDRGLSGYTF
TRBJ1-2	NA	14	few	TRBV7-2	TGTGCCAGCAGCTTAGCCCGGGAGGACTATGGCTACACCTTC	CASSLAREDYGYTF
TRBJ1-6	NA	12	NA	TRBV28	TGTGCCAGCAGGAGGGGGGGTTCACCCCTCCACTTT	CASRRGGSPLHF
TRBJ2-3	TRBD2	16	NA	TRBV6-1	TGTGCCAGCAGTGTATGGACTAGCGGGAGCACAGATACGCAGTATTTT	CASSVWTSGSTDTQYF
TRBJ1-4	NA	14	few	TRBV7-2	TGTGCCAGCAGCTTAGGTGTGACTGAAGAAAAACTGTTTTTT	CASSLGVTEEKLFF
TRBJ2-3	NA	14	NA	TRBV6-5	TGTGCCAGCAGCCGCGCGAAAGAGGCAGATACGCAGTATTTT	CASSRAKEADTQYF
TRBJ2-4	TRBD2	16	once	TRBV28	TGTGCCAGCATCAAGGGGCGGGGGTTAGCCAAAAACATTCAGTACTTC	CASIKGRGLAKNIQYF
TRBJ2-1	NA	14	NA	TRBV20-1	TGCAGTGCTAGTGGAGGGGGTACCTACAATGAGCAGTTCTTC	CSASGGGTYNEQFF
TRBJ2-5	NA	13	NA	TRBV30	TGTGCCTGGAGTGTAAAAGGGGAAGAGACCCAGTACTTC	CAWSVKGEETQYF
TRBJ2-3	TRBD2	15	NA	TRBV30	TGTGCCTGGAGTGTATACGGGGGGAGCACAGATACGCAGTATTTT	CAWSVYGGSTDTQYF
TRBJ1-3	TRBD1	14	NA	TRBV9	TGTGCCAGCAGGCCGACAGGGCCTGGAAACACCATATATTTT	CASRPTGPGNTIYF
TRBJ2-1	TRBD2	15	NA	TRBV7-3	TGTGCCAGCAGCTTACTAGCGGGCGCTAACAATGAGCAGTTCTTC	CASSLLAGANNEQFF
TRBJ1-4	TRBD1	16	few	TRBV15	TGTGCCACCAGCAGAGGCTGGACAGGGGGGAGTGAAAAACTGTTTTTT	CATSRGWTGGSEKLFF
TRBJ1-4	NA	13	NA	TRBV3-1/TRBV3-2	TGTGCCAGCAGCCGACAGGTCCTTGAAAAACTGTTTTTT	CASSRQVLEKLFF
TRBJ1-3	NA	16	once	TRBV7-9	TGTGCCAGCAGCTTAGCGCCCGGGGGGCCGGGAAACACCATATATTTT	CASSLAPGGPGNTIYF
TRBJ1-1	TRBD1	15	NA	TRBV24-1	TGTGCCACCAGTGACCCTAGACAGGGGTACACTGAAGCTTTCTTT	CATSDPRQGYTEAFF
TRBJ1-2	TRBD1	15	NA	TRBV30	TGTGCCTGGAGTGTAATCCACCGGGACAGGGGAGGCTACACCTTC	CAWSVIHRDRGGYTF
TRBJ1-2	NA	15	NA	TRBV5-1	TGCGCCAGCAGCTTGGAGGCAGGGAGGTGGTATGGCTACACCTTC	CASSLEAGRWYGYTF
TRBJ2-1	TRBD1	14	few	TRBV4-1	TGCGCCAGCAGCCATCGACAGGGGGTCAGTGAGCAGTTCTTC	CASSHRQGVSEQFF
TRBJ2-7	TRBD1	16	NA	TRBV5-1	TGCGCCAGCAGCCCTTTGGAGGGACAGGGCCCCTACGAGCAGTACTTC	CASSPLEGQGPYEQYF
TRBJ2-5	NA	15	NA	TRBV5-1	TGCGCCAGCAGCTTGGAAAACGGGGGTAAAGAGACCCAGTACTTC	CASSLENGGKETQYF
TRBJ1-6	TRBD1	15	NA	TRBV28	TGTGCCAGCAGCCCTTTGGACAGGGATGATTCACCCCTCCACTTT	CASSPLDRDDSPLHF
TRBJ2-1	NA	14	NA	TRBV29-1	TGCAGCGTTGAAAGGCAGGGAGGATACGGTGAGCAGTTCTTC	CSVERQGGYGEQFF
TRBJ1-6	NA	12	NA	TRBV27	TGTGCCAGCAGGGCAGGGAATTCACCCCTCCACTTT	CASRAGNSPLHF
TRBJ2-6	NA	17	NA	TRBV27	TGTGCCAGCAGTCTTAAGGTGCGGTTTTTGGGGGCCAACGTCCTGACTTTC	CASSLKVRFLGANVLTF
TRBJ2-5	NA	15	NA	TRBV28	TGTGCCAGCCATCGGCGGGGGCCGGGAGGAGAGACCCAGTACTTC	CASHRRGPGGETQYF
TRBJ1-5	TRBD1	14	NA	TRBV27	TGTGCCAGCAGTTTACGGACAGGGAATCAGCCCCAGCATTTT	CASSLRTGNQPQHF
TRBJ2-7	TRBD2	15	NA	TRBV5-1	TGCGCCAGCAGCCCGGCCGGGGCGGGAGGCTACGAGCAGTACTTC	CASSPAGAGGYEQYF
TRBJ2-7	TRBD2	16	once	TRBV9	TGTGCCAGCAGCGCCGTCTGGCTAGCGGGAGTAACCGAGCAGTACTTC	CASSAVWLAGVTEQYF
TRBJ2-2	TRBD1	13	many	TRBV3-1/TRBV3-2	TGTGCCAGCAGACCAGGGACAGCCGGGGAGCTGTTTTTT	CASRPGTAGELFF
TRBJ1-2	TRBD1	15	NA	TRBV20-1	TGCAGTGCTAGTCGGTTGGGACAGGACCAGTATGGCTACACCTTC	CSASRLGQDQYGYTF
TRBJ2-7	TRBD2	16	few	TRBV2	TGTGCCAGCAGGGCCCCGACTAGCGGGGGAGGCTACGAGCAGTACTTC	CASRAPTSGGGYEQYF
TRBJ2-1	TRBD2	14	NA	TRBV7-3	TGTGCCAGCAGCTTCGCGGGGGGTTACAATGAGCAGTTCTTC	CASSFAGGYNEQFF
TRBJ2-5	NA	13	once	TRBV6-5	TGTGCCAGCAGTAGTACACGGGTGGAGACCCAGTACTTC	CASSSTRVETQYF
TRBJ1-1	TRBD1	13	NA	TRBV30	TGTGCCTGGCGGACAGGCACGGGCACTGAAGCTTTCTTT	CAWRTGTGTEAFF
TRBJ1-2	TRBD1	16	NA	TRBV28	TGTGCCAGCAGCACAAGGGACAGGCCCGGAGGCTATGGCTACACCTTC	CASSTRDRPGGYGYTF